This TCR beta chain was sequenced during a study of blood T cell repertoires in COVID-19. The wider study: Spain, Italy and the United States supplied samples that represented acute and convalescent COVID-19. Nucleic acid was either cDNA or gDNA, and it came from T cells, B-cell-depleted T cells, or PBMCs.

Authors' data handling: Reference gene primer amplification in the assay estimated nucleated cell counts. Some clones are missing from TCRdb's copy, which holds only in-frame ones; the method was immunoSEQ multiplex PCR. V, J and clone size reflect that table, while D and trimming were determined from the DNA. The table has roughly 250,000 clones, almost 85% seen once. There are 14 residues in the CDR3. V lost 4 bases, J lost 4 bases, and 11 bases lay in between. Germline CDR1 reads SNHLY; CDR2 reads FYNNEI. V usage is TRBV2 and J usage is TRBJ1-5, with D unresolved. The material sequenced was peripheral blood. The receptor's source is a man between 45 and 60 years old with acute or convalescent COVID-19. In DNA, the CDR3 is TGTGCCAGCAGTGTTCGGACGGGGAATCAGCCCCAGCATTTT. Translation: CASSVRTGNQPQHF.